This TCR beta chain was recovered during a study of molecular identifiers for immune sequencing clone quantification. Each CDR3 protein gets one entry after TCRdb re-called the PCR reads with MiXCR. Here the sample spans 250,000 to 350,000 distinct CDR3 sequences, about 21% being singletons. CD8+CD4-CCR7+CD45RA+ sorting gave the naive CD8 T cells. Ten or more counts support this clonotype. Germline lookup yields CDR1 SGHVS and CDR2 FNYEAQ. The ends lost 5 bases at V and 9 bases at J; junction bases unmatched: 5. The CDR3 runs to 14 residues. The sequenced material came from naive CD8+ T cells from blood, with Jurkat cell RNA spiked in. The subset was: FACS-sorted CD8+CD4-CCR7+CD45RA+ naive T cells. V and J are TRBV7-6 and TRBJ2-1, with 12 bases aligning to TRBD2. This receptor was obtained from a human donor in good health. Some libraries in this study had Jurkat cell RNA spiked in. The CDR3 coding sequence is TGTGCCAGCAGCCCAGGGACTAGCGGGCCTGAGCAGTTCTTC. Translated, it gives CASSPGTSGPEQFF. The variable domain in full, with the rest retrieved from reference TRBV7-6 and TRBJ2-1, is GAGVSQSPRYKVTKRGQDVALRCDPISGHVSLYWYRQALGQGPEFLTYFNYEAQQDKSGLPNDRFSAERPEGSISTLTIQRTEQRDSAMYRCASSPGTSGPEQFFGPGTRLTVL.